This TCR beta chain is drawn from a study of shared clonotypes between healthy human individuals. Looking at the study overall: CD4 naive and CD4 memory each took three plates per donor, while CD8 naive took two and CD8 memory one. General study results and limits: Clonotypes not shared had lower generation probabilities than those common to all four donors. Read depth was anticipated to influence clonotype sharing among donors.

Worth noting for this clone: Its antigen is currently unknown.

The CDR3 loop spans 15 amino acids. Germline V gives CDR1 SEHNR, CDR2 FQNEAQ (reference sequence). Germline trimming cut 3 bases from V and 2 bases from J; bases unmatched to any gene: 7. Profiled with immunoSEQ multiplex PCR; TCRdb holds only in-frame clones, not every one. The data show some 1 million clones, roughly 70% seen once. The material sequenced was memory CD4+ T cells sorted from blood. The subset: CD45RA-negative fraction. The rearrangement uses TRBV7-9 and TRBJ2-7, with 7 bases that match TRBD1. This receptor was taken from a man in his late teens or twenties in good health. The CDR3 sequence: CASSFLGTVAYEQYF. Written as DNA, the CDR3 is TGTGCCAGCAGCTTCCTAGGGACAGTCGCCTACGAGCAGTACTTC.